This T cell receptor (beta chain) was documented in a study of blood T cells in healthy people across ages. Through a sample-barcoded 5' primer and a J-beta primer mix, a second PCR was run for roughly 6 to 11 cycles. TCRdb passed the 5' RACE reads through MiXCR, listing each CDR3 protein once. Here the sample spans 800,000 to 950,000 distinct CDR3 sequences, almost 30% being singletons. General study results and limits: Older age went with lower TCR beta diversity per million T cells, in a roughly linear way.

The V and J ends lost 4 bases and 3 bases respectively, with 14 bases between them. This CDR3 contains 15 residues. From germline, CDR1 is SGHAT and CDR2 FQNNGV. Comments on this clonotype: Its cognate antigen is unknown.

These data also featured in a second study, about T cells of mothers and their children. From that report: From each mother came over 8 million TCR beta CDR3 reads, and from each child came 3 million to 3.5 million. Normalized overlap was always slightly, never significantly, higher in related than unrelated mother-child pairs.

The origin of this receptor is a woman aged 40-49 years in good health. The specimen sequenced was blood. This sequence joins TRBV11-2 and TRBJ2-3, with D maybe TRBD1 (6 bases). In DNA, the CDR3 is TGTGCCAGCAGCTCGTACTTCCAGGGGACAGATACGCAGTATTTT. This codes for CASSSYFQGTDTQYF.